The 10 T cell receptor beta chains presented below share a single source sample, sequenced in a study of blood T cell repertoires in COVID-19. Some clones are missing from TCRdb's copy, which holds only in-frame ones; the method was immunoSEQ multiplex PCR. The sample contains under 300,000 clones, approximately 92% of which appear only once. Sample: PBMCs or T cells enriched from blood (not recorded which). Source of these receptors: a young woman who had recovered from COVID-19.

This chain links TRBV5-6 with TRBJ1-4; maybe TRBD1 (5 bases). The V and J ends lost 1 base and 8 bases respectively, with 12 bases between them. The CDR3 sequence is 14 residues long. CDR1 and CDR2 from the germline V gene are SGHDT and YYEEEE. DNA for the CDR3: TGTGCCAGCAGCTTGCGGGGGATTGGAGAAAAACTGTTTTTT. Its translation is CASSLRGIGEKLFF.

This clone occurred once. This chain joins TRBV11-2 and TRBJ1-5, with TRBD1 as a possible D gene (5 bases). Germline assignment: CDR1 SGHAT and CDR2 FQNNGV. Trimming removed 1 base from V and 4 bases from J, with 11 bases in between. This CDR3 region has 15 residues. CDR3 protein: CASSLGPGPNQPQHF. CDR3 nucleotides: TGTGCCAGCAGCTTAGGCCCAGGGCCAAATCAGCCCCAGCATTTT.

This sequence joins TRBV6-5 and TRBJ1-4; D possibly corresponds to TRBD1 (6 bases). This CDR3 contains 14 residues. Germline V gene sequence: CDR1 MNHEY, CDR2 SVGAGI. V lost 6 bases and J 4 bases, leaving 12 bases between the germline ends. CDR3 sequence (DNA): TGTGCCAGCAGATTGGGGGACATTAATGAAAAACTGTTTTTT. It is translated as CASRLGDINEKLFF.

This clone was recorded once. The chain recombines TRBV18 with TRBJ1-2; D remains unclear. The CDR3 has 14 residues. Trimming pared 3 bases from V and 7 bases from J, leaving 15 bases between. The germline gives CDR1 KGHSH, CDR2 LQKENI. The CDR3 loop reads CASSPSGEPGGYTF. Here the CDR3 DNA reads TGTGCCAGCTCACCGAGCGGGGAACCGGGTGGCTACACCTTC.

The chain combines TRBV6-5 with TRBJ1-5, with D tentatively TRBD1 (5 bases). Deletions cut 8 bases from V and 7 bases from J, with 18 bases between. The CDR3 runs to 14 residues. CDR1 and CDR2 (germline): MNHEY, SVGAGI. The CDR3 DNA reads TGTGCCAGCCGTAAGGGAGAGGAGGGGCAGCCCCAGCATTTT. This sequence encodes CASRKGEEGQPQHF.

This clone has just one count. The chain links TRBV6-5 to TRBJ1-2, with unresolved D. This CDR3 contains 15 residues. V lost 6 bases to trimming and J lost 3 bases, with 17 bases between them. Germline CDR1 and CDR2: MNHEY and SVGAGI. CDR3 in amino acids: CASRPQSISDYGYTF. DNA of the CDR3: TGTGCCAGCAGACCACAAAGTATTTCCGACTATGGCTACACCTTC.

The chain couples TRBV19 to TRBJ2-1, with D hard to call. The CDR3 has 16 residues. In germline, CDR1 is LNHDA, CDR2 SQIVND (reference sequence). V shed 5 bases and J shed 0 bases, with 14 bases lying between them. CDR3 in amino acids: CASSSTMGSSYNEQFF. The CDR3 DNA sequence: TGTGCCAGTAGTTCCACTATGGGTAGCTCCTACAATGAGCAGTTCTTC.

V and J are TRBV7-8 and TRBJ1-6, with TRBD1 as a possible D gene (5 bases). This CDR3 has 17 residues. From germline, CDR1 is SGHVS and CDR2 FQNEAQ. Trimming took off 4 bases at V and 6 bases at J, with 19 bases between the two ends. CDR3 coding DNA: TGTGCCAGCAGCTGGTGGGGGGGAGAATTCTCTAATTCACCCCTCCACTTT. Amino acids: CASSWWGGEFSNSPLHF.

The rearrangement joins TRBV19 to TRBJ2-1; 8 positions match TRBD2. There are 15 residues in the CDR3. The V gene end was trimmed by 4 bases and the J gene end by 4 bases; junction bases not matched to a gene: 6. Germline CDR1 is LNHDA and CDR2 is SQIVND (reference sequence). In nucleotides, the CDR3 is TGTGCCAGTAGTACGAGCGGGGGACCGTACAATGAGCAGTTCTTC. Protein: CASSTSGGPYNEQFF.

The chain links TRBV5-4 to TRBJ2-1; TRBD1 matches at 7 bases. V lost 4 bases to trimming and J lost 7 bases; unmatched junction nucleotides: 8. The germline V gene has CDR1 SGHNT and CDR2 YYREEE (reference sequence). The CDR3 is 14 amino acids. The CDR3 here is CASSPRQGLNEQFF. The CDR3 DNA reads TGTGCCAGCAGCCCTCGACAGGGATTGAATGAGCAGTTCTTC. The complete variable domain, with remaining parts taken from reference TRBV5-4 and TRBJ2-1, reads ETGVTQSPTHLIKTRGQQVTLRCSSQSGHNTVSWYQQALGQGPQFIFQYYREEENGRGNFPPRFSGLQFPNYSSELNVNALELDDSALYLCASSPRQGLNEQFFGPGTRLTVL.